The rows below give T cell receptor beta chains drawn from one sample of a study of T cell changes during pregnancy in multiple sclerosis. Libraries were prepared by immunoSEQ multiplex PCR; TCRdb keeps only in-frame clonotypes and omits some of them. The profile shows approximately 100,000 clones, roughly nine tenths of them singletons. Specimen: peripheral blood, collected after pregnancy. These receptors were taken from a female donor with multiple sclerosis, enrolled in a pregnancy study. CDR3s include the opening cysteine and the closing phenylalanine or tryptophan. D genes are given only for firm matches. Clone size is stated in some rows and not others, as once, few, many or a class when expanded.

CDR3 protein: CASNRSAGQQETQYF
CDR3 DNA: TGCGCCAGCAATCGTTCAGCGGGGCAGCAAGAGACCCAGTACTTC
J gene: TRBJ2-5
clone size: NA
D gene: TRBD2
V gene: TRBV10-1

CDR3 protein: CASSPQTGINTEAFF
CDR3 DNA: TGTGCCAGCAGCCCCCAAACAGGGATAAACACTGAAGCTTTCTTT
J gene: TRBJ1-1
clone size: NA
D gene: NA
V gene: TRBV7-9

CDR3 protein: CASSESTGRYEQYF
CDR3 DNA: TGTGCCAGCAGTGAGTCGACAGGAAGGTACGAGCAGTACTTC
J gene: TRBJ2-7
clone size: NA
D gene: NA
V gene: TRBV2

CDR3 protein: CASSPNRDNSPLHF
CDR3 DNA: TGTGCCAGCTCACCGAACAGGGATAATTCACCCCTCCACTTT
J gene: TRBJ1-6
clone size: once
D gene: NA
V gene: TRBV18

CDR3 protein: CASSMKSDRPNTEAFF
CDR3 DNA: TGTGCCAGTAGTATGAAGTCCGACAGGCCGAACACTGAAGCTTTCTTT
J gene: TRBJ1-1
clone size: NA
D gene: NA
V gene: TRBV19

CDR3 protein: CASTPVGAVNSPLHF
CDR3 DNA: TGTGCCAGCACCCCTGTAGGCGCGGTGAATTCACCCCTCCACTTT
J gene: TRBJ1-6
clone size: NA
D gene: NA
V gene: TRBV27

CDR3 protein: CASSGAVTNEKLFF
CDR3 DNA: TGTGCCAGCAGCGGGGCAGTTACTAATGAAAAACTGTTTTTT
J gene: TRBJ1-4
clone size: NA
D gene: NA
V gene: TRBV9

CDR3 protein: CASSPGSYEETQYF
CDR3 DNA: TGTGCCAGCAGCCCGGGGAGCTACGAAGAGACCCAGTACTTC
J gene: TRBJ2-5
clone size: NA
D gene: NA
V gene: TRBV9

CDR3 protein: CATSRVSGGTGELFF
CDR3 DNA: TGTGCCACCAGCAGAGTTAGCGGGGGAACCGGGGAGCTGTTTTTT
J gene: TRBJ2-2
clone size: few
D gene: TRBD2
V gene: TRBV15

CDR3 protein: CASSSSGQDYEQYF
CDR3 DNA: TGTGCCAGCAGCTCGTCGGGACAAGACTACGAGCAGTACTTC
J gene: TRBJ2-7
clone size: NA
D gene: NA
V gene: TRBV7-8

CDR3 protein: CASSSRQGVYEQYF
CDR3 DNA: TGTGCCAGTAGTTCCAGACAGGGGGTCTACGAGCAGTACTTC
J gene: TRBJ2-7
clone size: NA
D gene: TRBD1
V gene: TRBV19

CDR3 protein: CASSVGQVHYEQYF
CDR3 DNA: TGTGCCAGCAGCGTGGGACAGGTGCACTACGAGCAGTACTTC
J gene: TRBJ2-7
clone size: NA
D gene: TRBD1
V gene: TRBV5-6

CDR3 protein: CASRVIGAGTNYGYTF
CDR3 DNA: TGTGCCAGCAGAGTAATAGGGGCAGGCACTAACTATGGCTACACCTTC
J gene: TRBJ1-2
clone size: NA
D gene: NA
V gene: TRBV21-1

CDR3 protein: CASRELDRAGYTF
CDR3 DNA: TGTGCCAGCAGGGAGTTGGACAGGGCTGGCTACACCTTC
J gene: TRBJ1-2
clone size: NA
D gene: TRBD1
V gene: TRBV7-3

CDR3 protein: CASSIPRQGYGYTF
CDR3 DNA: TGTGCCAGTAGTATTCCGAGACAGGGGTATGGCTACACCTTC
J gene: TRBJ1-2
clone size: few
D gene: TRBD1
V gene: TRBV19